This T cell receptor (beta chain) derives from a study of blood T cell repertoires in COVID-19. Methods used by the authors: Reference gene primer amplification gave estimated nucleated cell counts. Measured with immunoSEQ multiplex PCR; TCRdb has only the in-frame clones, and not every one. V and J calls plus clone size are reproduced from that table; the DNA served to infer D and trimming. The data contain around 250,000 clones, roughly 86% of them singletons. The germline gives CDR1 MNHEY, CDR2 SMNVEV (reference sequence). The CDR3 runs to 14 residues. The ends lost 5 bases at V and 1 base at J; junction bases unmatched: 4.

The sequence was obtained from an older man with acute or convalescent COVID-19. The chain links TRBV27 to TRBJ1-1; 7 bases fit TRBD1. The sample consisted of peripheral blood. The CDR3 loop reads CASSPRTGNTEAFF. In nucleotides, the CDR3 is TGTGCCAGCAGTCCTAGGACAGGGAACACTGAAGCTTTCTTT.